Only one count was recorded for the clone carrying this T cell receptor (beta chain). The sequencing template was cDNA reverse transcribed from extracted RNA. Some clones are missing from TCRdb's copy, which holds only in-frame ones; the method was immunoSEQ multiplex PCR. The data show around 120,000 clones, about 61% seen once. The sample is drawn from a study of CD8+ T cells in alopecia areata. The CDR3 consists of 13 residues. CDR1 and CDR2 (germline): ENHRY, SYGVKD. Trimming took 7 bases from V and 9 from J; bases not matched to a gene: 7. Sorting of CD4+ and CD8+ T cells was performed on PBMCs. The sequence was obtained from a human donor in good health. Sequencing was performed on CD4+ T cells sorted from blood. V and J are TRBV10-3 and TRBJ2-1; the match to TRBD1 covers 9 bases. CDR3 sequence reads: CAIMTGGYGEQFF. The CDR3 DNA sequence: TGTGCCATCATGACAGGGGGTTATGGTGAGCAGTTCTTC.